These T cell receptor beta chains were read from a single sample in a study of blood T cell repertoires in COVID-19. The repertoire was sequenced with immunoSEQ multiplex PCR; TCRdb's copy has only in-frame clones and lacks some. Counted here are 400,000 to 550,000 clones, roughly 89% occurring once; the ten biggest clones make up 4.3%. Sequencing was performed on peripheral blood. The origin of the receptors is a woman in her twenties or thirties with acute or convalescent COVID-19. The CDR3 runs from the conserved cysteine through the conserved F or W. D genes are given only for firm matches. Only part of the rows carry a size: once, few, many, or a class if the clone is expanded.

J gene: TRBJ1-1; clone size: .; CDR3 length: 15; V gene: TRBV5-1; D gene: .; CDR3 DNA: TGCGCCAGCAGCTTGGGTCCGGGATGGGGCACTGAAGCTTTCTTT; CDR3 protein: CASSLGPGWGTEAFF
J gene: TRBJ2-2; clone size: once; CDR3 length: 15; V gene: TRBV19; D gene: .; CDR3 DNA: TGTGCCAGTACTGGTTGGGGGGAATGGGCCGGGGAGCTGTTTTTT; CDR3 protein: CASTGWGEWAGELFF
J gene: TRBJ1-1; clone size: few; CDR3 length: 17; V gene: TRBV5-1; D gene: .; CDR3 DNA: TGCGCCAGCAGCGTCTTCGGCGGACAGACGGGGAACACTGAAGCTTTCTTT; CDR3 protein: CASSVFGGQTGNTEAFF
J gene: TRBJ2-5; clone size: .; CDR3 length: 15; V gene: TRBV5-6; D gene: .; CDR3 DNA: TGTGCCAGCAGCCTTGCAAAACAGGGCTTAGAGACCCAGTACTTC; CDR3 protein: CASSLAKQGLETQYF
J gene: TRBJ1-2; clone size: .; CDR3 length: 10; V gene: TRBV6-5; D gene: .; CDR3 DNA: TGTGCCAGCCGGAACTATGGCTACACCTTC; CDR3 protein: CASRNYGYTF
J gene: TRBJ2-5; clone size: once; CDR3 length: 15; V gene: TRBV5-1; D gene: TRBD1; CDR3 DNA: TGCGCCAGCAGCGCCCGACAGGGGCAACAAGAGACCCAGTACTTC; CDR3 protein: CASSARQGQQETQYF
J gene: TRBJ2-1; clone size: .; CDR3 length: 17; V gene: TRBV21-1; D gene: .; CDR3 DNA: TGTGCCAGCAGCAAAGCAGCCCGAAGGGGTCGAGACAATGAGCAGTTCTTC; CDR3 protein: CASSKAARRGRDNEQFF
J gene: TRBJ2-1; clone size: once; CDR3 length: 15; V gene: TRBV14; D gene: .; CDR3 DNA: TGTGCCAGCAGCCAAGTGACCGAAAAGGGGAATGAGCAGTTCTTC; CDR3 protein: CASSQVTEKGNEQFF
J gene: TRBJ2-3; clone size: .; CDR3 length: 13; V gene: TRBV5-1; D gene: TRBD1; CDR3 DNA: TGCGCCAGCAGTAAAGGGGGCATAGATACGCAGTATTTT; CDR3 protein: CASSKGGIDTQYF
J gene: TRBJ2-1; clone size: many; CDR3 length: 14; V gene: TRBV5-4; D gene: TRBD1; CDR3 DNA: TGTGCCAGCAGCTCCCCGGGACAGGGCAATGAGCAGTTCTTC; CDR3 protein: CASSSPGQGNEQFF
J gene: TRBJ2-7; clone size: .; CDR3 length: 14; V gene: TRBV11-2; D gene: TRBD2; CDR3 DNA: TGTGCCAGCAGCCTTGGGGGGGGTGCCTACGAGCAGTACTTC; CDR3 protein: CASSLGGGAYEQYF
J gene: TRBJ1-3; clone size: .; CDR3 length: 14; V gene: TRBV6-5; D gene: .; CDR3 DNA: TGTGCCAGCAGTTACCGGGTCTCCGGAAACACCATATATTTT; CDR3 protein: CASSYRVSGNTIYF
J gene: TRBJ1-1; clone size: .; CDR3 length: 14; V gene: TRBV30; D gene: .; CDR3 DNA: TGTGCCTGGAGTCGGCAGGGTAGGGACACTGAAGCTTTCTTT; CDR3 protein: CAWSRQGRDTEAFF
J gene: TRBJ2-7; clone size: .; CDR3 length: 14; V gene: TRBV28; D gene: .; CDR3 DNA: TGTGCCAGCAGTTTATCGGGGGGCGGTTACGAGCAGTACTTC; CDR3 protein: CASSLSGGGYEQYF
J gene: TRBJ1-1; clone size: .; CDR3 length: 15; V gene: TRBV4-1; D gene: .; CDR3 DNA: TGCGCCAGCAGCCAACCAACCCGTGCGAGGACTGAAGCTTTCTTT; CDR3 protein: CASSQPTRARTEAFF
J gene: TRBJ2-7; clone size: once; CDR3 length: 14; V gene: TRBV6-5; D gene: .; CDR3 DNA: TGTGCCAGCGCCGGGGCAGGGGCATCCTACGAGCAGTACTTC; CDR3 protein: CASAGAGASYEQYF
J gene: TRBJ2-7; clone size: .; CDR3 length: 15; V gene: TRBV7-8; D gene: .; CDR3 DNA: TGTGCCAGCAGCTCCCCTGAGACACCACTCTACGAGCAGTACTTC; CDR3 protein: CASSSPETPLYEQYF
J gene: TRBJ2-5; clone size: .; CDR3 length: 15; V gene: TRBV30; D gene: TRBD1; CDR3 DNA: TGTGCCTGGAGTGTAGGACAGGGGACGGGGGAGACCCAGTACTTC; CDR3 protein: CAWSVGQGTGETQYF
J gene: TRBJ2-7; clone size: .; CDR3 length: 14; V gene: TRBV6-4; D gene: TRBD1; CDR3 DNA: TGTGCCAGCAATAACAGGGGGCGAAGAGACGAGCAGTACTTC; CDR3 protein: CASNNRGRRDEQYF
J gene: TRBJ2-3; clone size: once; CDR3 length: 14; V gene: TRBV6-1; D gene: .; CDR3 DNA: TGTGCCAGCAGTGAAGTGGGCGCCCCAGATACGCAGTATTTT; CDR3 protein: CASSEVGAPDTQYF
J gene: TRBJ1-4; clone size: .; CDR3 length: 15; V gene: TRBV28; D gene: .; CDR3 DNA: TGTGCCAGCAGTTTGAGTACTACCTATAATGAAAAACTGTTTTTT; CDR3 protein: CASSLSTTYNEKLFF
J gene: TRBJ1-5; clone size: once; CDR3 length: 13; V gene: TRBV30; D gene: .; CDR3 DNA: TGTGCCTGGAGCGGGGGGGTTCACCAGCCCCAGCATTTT; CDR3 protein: CAWSGGVHQPQHF
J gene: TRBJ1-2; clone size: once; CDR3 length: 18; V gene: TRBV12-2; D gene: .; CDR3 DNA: TGTGCAAGTCGCTTAGCGGGGGACAGGGCCCTATCTAACTATGGCTACACCTTC; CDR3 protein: CASRLAGDRALSNYGYTF
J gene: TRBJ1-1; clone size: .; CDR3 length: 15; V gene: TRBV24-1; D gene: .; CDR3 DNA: TGTGCCACCAGTGAGGCAGGGCTGGGGAACACTGAAGCTTTCTTT; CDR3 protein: CATSEAGLGNTEAFF